The 25 T cell receptor beta chains presented below share a single source sample, sequenced in a study of post-analysis software for immune sequencing data. General study points: In patients, 4 to 6 TRBV segments were more frequent than in controls, with TRBV5-6, TRBV5-1 and TRBV20-1 among them.

Every TCR beta cDNA library bore unique molecular identifiers. TCRdb redid the calling of the PCR reads with MiXCR, one entry per CDR3 protein. The sample has approximately 350,000 distinct CDR3 sequences; less than 40% are singletons. The antigens these receptors bind are not known. The sequenced sample was blood. All receptors derive from a girl aged 5-17 years with multiple sclerosis.

In this sample, this clonotype turned up once. The V gene is TRBV12-3 or TRBV12-4, the J gene TRBJ2-3; D is uncertain. There are 15 residues in the CDR3. V was trimmed by 4 bases and J by 5 bases, leaving 16 bases between them. As DNA, the CDR3 is TGTGCCAGCAGTTCGGGCGGCCGAAAGGTAGATACGCAGTATTTT. It is translated as CASSSGGRKVDTQYF.

V and J are TRBV6-6 and TRBJ1-6, with D maybe TRBD1 (5 bases). Germline-derived CDR1 and CDR2 are MNHNY and SVGAGI (reference sequence). With 6 bases removed from V and 3 bases from J, the gap between germline ends came to 15 bases. The CDR3 covers 16 residues. This CDR3 reads CASSSPTRVYNSPLHF. CDR3 coding DNA: TGTGCCAGCAGCTCGCCGACCAGGGTCTATAATTCACCCCTCCACTTT.

The sample holds a few counts of this clonotype. V and J are TRBV12-3 or TRBV12-4 and TRBJ2-7; no definite D call. CDR3 length equals 13 residues. Trimming stripped 1 base from V and 4 bases from J, with 8 bases between. The CDR3 loop is CASSLGARYEQYF. CDR3 DNA: TGTGCCAGCAGTTTAGGGGCCAGATACGAGCAGTACTTC.

V and J are TRBV25-1 and TRBJ2-7; D may be TRBD1 (5 bases). Germline V gene lookup returns CDR1 MGHDK and CDR2 SYGVNS. Between the trimmed V and J ends, which lost 0 bases and 4 bases, there was a span of 19 bases. The CDR3 length is 17 residues. CDR3 coding DNA: TGTGCCAGCAGTGAATATATTCTGGGGCGCAAGGAGTACGAGCAGTACTTC. It encodes CASSEYILGRKEYEQYF.

As for this clonotype: The germline gene is not matched at one end of the junction; a read error may be the cause. V is TRBV4-2 and J is TRBJ2-3; 13 nucleotides match TRBD2. The CDR3 runs to 17 residues. Germline V gene data show CDR1 as LGHNA and CDR2 as YNFKEQ. Here the CDR3 reads CASSQATSGGGTDAQYF. CDR3 bases: TGTGCCAGCAGCCAAGCTACTAGCGGGGGGGGCACAGATGCGCAGTATTTT.

The chain is built from TRBV20-1 and TRBJ2-5; D unclear. V lost 1 base to trimming and J lost 4 bases, with 7 bases between them. Germline V gene sequence: CDR1 DFQATT, CDR2 SNEGSKA (reference sequence). The CDR3 spans 12 residues. The CDR3 protein is CSARGAGETQYF. The CDR3 DNA sequence: TGCAGTGCTAGAGGGGCAGGAGAGACCCAGTACTTC.

The gene calls are TRBV5-1 and TRBJ2-7, with TRBD2 matching 12 bases. Trimming removed 4 bases from V and 2 bases from J; junction bases left unmatched: 7. The germline CDR1 and CDR2 sequences are SGHRS and YFSETQ. The CDR3 is made up of 16 amino acids. Here the CDR3 reads CASSPGLAGLTYEQYF. CDR3 sequence (DNA): TGCGCCAGCAGCCCTGGACTAGCGGGGCTAACCTACGAGCAGTACTTC. Drawing the rest from reference TRBV5-1 and TRBJ2-7, the complete variable domain is KAGVTQTPRYLIKTRGQQVTLSCSPISGHRSVSWYQQTPGQGLQFLFEYFSETQRNKGNFPGRFSGRQFSNSRSEMNVSTLELGDSALYLCASSPGLAGLTYEQYFGPGTRLTVT.

The J gene is TRBJ1-5, the V gene TRBV12-3 or TRBV12-4; unclear D gene. The V and J ends lost 3 bases and 4 bases respectively, with 16 bases between them. This CDR3 spans 16 amino acids. The CDR3 DNA is TGTGCCAGCAGTTTCGGTCCCAGGCTCAAGAATCAGCCCCAGCATTTT. The encoded protein is CASSFGPRLKNQPQHF.

This chain joins TRBV4-2 and TRBJ2-5; 13 bases map to TRBD2. The J segment lost 3 bases and the V segment lost 4 bases, leaving 5 bases of the junction unmatched. The CDR3 spans 16 residues. Germline CDR1 reads LGHNA; CDR2 reads YNFKEQ. For the CDR3, the DNA is TGTGCCAGCAGCCCGAGGACTAGCGGGGGAGAAGAGACCCAGTACTTC. Residues: CASSPRTSGGEETQYF.

This clonotype was detected many times. The chain links TRBV25-1 to TRBJ2-3; 7 bases line up with TRBD1. The CDR3 is made up of 15 amino acids. V lost 0 bases to trimming and J lost 4 bases; unmatched junction nucleotides: 4. Germline CDR1 reads MGHDK; CDR2 reads SYGVNS. This CDR3 reads CASSEYTGAADTQYF. CDR3 nucleotide sequence: TGTGCCAGCAGTGAATATACAGGGGCGGCAGATACGCAGTATTTT.

About this clonotype itself: At one end, the junction sequence differs from germline, possibly due to a read error. The chain uses TRBV29-1 and TRBJ2-7; D might be TRBD1 (6 bases). The CDR3 is made up of 14 amino acids. The germline V gene has CDR1 SQVTM and CDR2 ANQGSEA. The CDR3 is CSVALGASTYKQYF. For the CDR3, the DNA is TGCAGCGTGGCTCTGGGGGCCTCTACCTACAAGCAGTACTTC.

This clonotype was detected only once. V gene TRBV29-1 combines with J gene TRBJ1-5; 10 bases fit TRBD1. The ends lost 6 bases at V and 2 bases at J; junction bases unmatched: 4. CDR1 is SQVTM and CDR2 is ANQGSEA in the germline V gene. The CDR3 is 14 amino acids. CDR3: CSVAGTGGNQPQHF. CDR3 nucleotides: TGCAGCGTCGCCGGGACAGGGGGCAATCAGCCCCAGCATTTT.

This CDR3 reads CASSLAGTGSETQYF. The CDR3 DNA reads TGTGCCAGCAGCTTAGCCGGGACAGGGTCAGAGACCCAGTACTTC. The genes are TRBV7-9 and TRBJ2-5, with 9 bases lining up with TRBD1. J gave up 4 bases and V 0 bases, and 3 bases lay outside the gene matches. The CDR3 sequence is 15 residues long. Germline values: CDR1 SEHNR, CDR2 FQNEAQ (reference sequence).

The chain is built from TRBV5-1 and TRBJ2-1; D not certain. Germline CDR1 reads SGHRS; CDR2 reads YFSETQ. V was pared by 6 bases and J by 10 bases, with 23 bases between. The CDR3 length is 15 residues. This CDR3 reads CASTGEKKLVEEQFF. CDR3 nucleotides: TGCGCCAGCACTGGAGAGAAGAAGCTAGTAGAGGAGCAGTTCTTC.

The rearrangement links TRBV11-2 to TRBJ1-1; 10 nucleotides align to TRBD1. The germline gives CDR1 SGHAT, CDR2 FQNNGV. This CDR3 spans 16 amino acids. J lost 1 base, V lost 6 bases, and 8 bases had no gene match. CDR3 in amino acids: CASRQGRQGANTEAFF. CDR3 nucleotide sequence: TGTGCCAGCAGGCAAGGGAGACAGGGGGCGAACACTGAAGCTTTCTTT.

This clonotype was found a few times. In DNA form, the CDR3 reads TGTGCCAGCAGTTACTCCGGGGGTAGAACAGATACGCAGTATTTT. Translating it yields CASSYSGGRTDTQYF. The chain links TRBV6-5 to TRBJ2-3; perhaps TRBD2 as D (6 bases). Deletions cut 0 bases from V and 3 bases from J, with 10 bases between. The germline V gene encodes CDR1 MNHEY and CDR2 SVGAGI. This CDR3 is 15 amino acids long.

This clonotype was counted only a few times. The chain recombines TRBV12-3 or TRBV12-4 with TRBJ2-1; a weak D match, TRBD2 (6 bases). Trimming removed 0 bases at V and 1 base at J, with 13 bases between. The CDR3 totals 17 residues. Here the CDR3 DNA reads TGTGCCAGCAGTTTAGCGCGGTCTAGCGTATCCTACAATGAGCAGTTCTTC. Amino acids: CASSLARSSVSYNEQFF.

The rearrangement links TRBV10-3 to TRBJ1-2; D possibly corresponds to TRBD1 (5 bases). V lost 11 bases and J lost 4, with 11 bases in between. The CDR3 runs 11 residues. Germline CDR1 reads ENHRY; CDR2 reads SYGVKD. In DNA, the CDR3 is TGTGCCCACGGGGGGGGCTATGGCTACACCTTC. This sequence encodes CAHGGGYGYTF.

This clonotype was seen only a few times. The gene calls are TRBV19 and TRBJ1-4; the D gene is possibly TRBD1 (5 bases). Germline assignment: CDR1 LNHDA and CDR2 SQIVND (reference sequence). V was pared by 7 bases and J by 8 bases, with 20 bases between. The length of the CDR3 is 15 residues. The CDR3, as DNA: TGTGCCAGTACGCCTCCAGGGCGGGAACAAGAAAAACTGTTTTTT. Translating it yields CASTPPGREQEKLFF.

This clonotype was counted a few times. The chain links TRBV28 to TRBJ1-5; 7 positions match TRBD1. CDR3 length: 14 residues. J lost 6 bases, V lost 7 bases, and 9 bases had no gene match. The germline V gene encodes CDR1 MDHEN and CDR2 SYDVKM. In DNA form, the CDR3 reads TGTGCCAGCAACAGCGACAGGGAGGCTCAGCCCCAGCATTTT. It specifies CASNSDREAQPQHF.

A single count supports this clonotype. The chain joins TRBV12-3 or TRBV12-4 to TRBJ2-7; D gene ambiguous. V lost 3 bases and J lost 3, with 15 bases in between. The CDR3 runs 15 residues. The chain's CDR3 is CASSFLPYTGYEQYF. The DNA of the CDR3 is TGTGCCAGCAGTTTCCTCCCCTACACGGGCTACGAGCAGTACTTC.

The rearrangement uses TRBV6-5 and TRBJ2-7; 8 bases match TRBD2. Trimming cost V 7 bases and J 2 bases; bases outside gene matches: 7. Germline V gene sequence: CDR1 MNHEY, CDR2 SVGAGI. There are 14 residues in the CDR3. The CDR3 protein is CASMVTSGTYEQYF. For the CDR3, the DNA is TGTGCCAGCATGGTAACTAGCGGAACCTACGAGCAGTACTTC.

This chain uses TRBV5-6 with TRBJ1-2; D gene ambiguous. V was pared by 3 bases and J by 6 bases, with 24 bases between. The CDR3 contains 17 residues. Germline CDR1 and CDR2: SGHDT and YYEEEE. CDR3 residues: CASSSIAVREGRNGYTF. The CDR3 DNA reads as TGTGCCAGCAGCTCCATCGCGGTGAGGGAGGGTCGTAATGGCTACACCTTC.

This sequence joins TRBV28 and TRBJ2-5, with TRBD1 matching over 11 bases. The junction had 5 bases not matched to a gene; V was cut back by 2 bases and J by 3 bases. The germline V gene encodes CDR1 MDHEN and CDR2 SYDVKM. This CDR3 contains 16 residues. The CDR3 sequence is CASSLPGTGGKETQYF. The CDR3 DNA reads as TGTGCCAGCAGTTTACCGGGGACAGGGGGAAAAGAGACCCAGTACTTC.

The CDR3 DNA reads TGTGCCAGCAGTTCCCCTCAAGCTATCACAGATACGCAGTATTTT. It is translated as CASSSPQAITDTQYF. The rearrangement uses TRBV28 and TRBJ2-3; D ambiguous. The CDR3 is 15 residues long. Germline loops: CDR1 MDHEN, CDR2 SYDVKM. Trimming stripped 4 bases from V and 2 bases from J, with 13 bases between.